These 27 T cell receptor beta chains came from one sample sequenced in a study of cytomegalovirus exposure and HLA in healthy donors. The PCR had 60 Vbeta and 13 Jbeta primers. The method was immunoSEQ multiplex PCR; TCRdb's version includes in-frame clones alone and lacks a portion of them. The table includes approximately 6,800 clones, roughly half detected once. Sample: PBMCs. These receptors were taken from a man aged 30-40 years in good health and CMV-seropositive.

The chain carries TRBV28 and TRBJ1-2, with TRBD1 matching over 7 bases. V lost 5 bases, J lost 4 bases, and 7 bases stayed unmatched. Germline values: CDR1 MDHEN, CDR2 SYDVKM. The CDR3 runs 14 residues. For the CDR3, the DNA is TGTGCCAGCAGTCCGGGACAGACAGTCTATGGCTACACCTTC. Translating it yields CASSPGQTVYGYTF.

The genes are TRBV6-5 and TRBJ2-2; 10 bases fit TRBD1. CDR3 length: 15 amino acids. Unmatched junction bases numbered 5, after V lost 6 bases and J lost 4 bases. Germline values: CDR1 MNHEY, CDR2 SVGAGI. The CDR3 protein is CASRRDRGSTGELFF. The CDR3 DNA reads TGTGCCAGCAGACGGGACAGGGGAAGCACCGGGGAGCTGTTTTTT.

V is TRBV28 and J is TRBJ2-1, with D unclear. Germline V CDR1 and CDR2: MDHEN, SYDVKM. V lost 4 bases and J 7 bases, leaving 5 bases between the germline ends. The CDR3 length is 11 residues. For the CDR3, the DNA is TGTGCCAGCAGTTCTCTTAATGAGCAGTTCTTC. Its protein product is CASSSLNEQFF.

The J gene is TRBJ1-2, the V gene TRBV25-1; D is unclear. The CDR3 is 14 amino acids. Germline CDR1 and CDR2: MGHDK and SYGVNS. V was trimmed by 2 bases and J by 7 bases, leaving 14 bases between them. CDR3 loop: CASSEEAESSGYTF. DNA for the CDR3: TGTGCCAGCAGTGAAGAGGCGGAAAGTTCTGGCTACACCTTC.

This clone came up a few times. This chain connects TRBV4-3 to TRBJ2-1; possibly TRBD2 for D (6 bases). Looked up from germline, CDR1 is LGHNA and CDR2 is YSLEER. The CDR3 sequence is 15 residues long. Between the trimmed V and J ends, which lost 3 bases and 3 bases, there was a span of 12 bases. CDR3 protein: CASSQRTGVYNEQFF. DNA for the CDR3: TGCGCCAGCAGCCAGAGGACGGGAGTCTACAATGAGCAGTTCTTC.

This sequence joins TRBV29-1 and TRBJ1-4; 8 bases align to TRBD1. Germline CDR1 is SQVTM and CDR2 is ANQGSEA. The CDR3 sequence is 15 residues long. Losses at the gene ends were 5 bases for V and 0 bases for J; bases not matched to a gene: 5. The CDR3 protein is CSVSDREATNEKLFF. CDR3 sequence (DNA): TGCAGCGTTTCGGACAGGGAAGCAACTAATGAAAAACTGTTTTTT.

V and J are TRBV30 and TRBJ2-3; weak D call: TRBD2 (6 bases). The CDR3 loop spans 13 amino acids. In germline, CDR1 is GTSNPN, CDR2 SVGIG (reference sequence). V was clipped by 4 bases and J by 0 bases, with 8 bases between them. CDR3 sequence: CAWKRESTDTQYF. DNA of the CDR3: TGTGCCTGGAAACGGGAGAGCACAGATACGCAGTATTTT.

The chain combines TRBV6-5 with TRBJ2-7, with 7 bases matching TRBD2. This CDR3 spans 12 amino acids. Germline V gene lookup returns CDR1 MNHEY and CDR2 SVGAGI. The junction had 2 bases not matched to a gene; V was cut back by 4 bases and J by 5 bases. CDR3 DNA: TGTGCCAGCAGTTGGCGGGGGAACGAGCAGTACTTC. Its translation is CASSWRGNEQYF.

The rearrangement links TRBV25-1 to TRBJ2-2; 9 positions match TRBD1. Germline V CDR1 and CDR2: MGHDK, SYGVNS. V dropped 6 bases and J dropped 7; count of bases not matched to a gene: 3. The CDR3 runs to 13 residues. In DNA form, the CDR3 reads TGTGCCAGCAGGGACAGGGGTGGCGGGGAGCTGTTTTTT. It yields the protein CASRDRGGGELFF.

Judged by abundance, this clone is large. The V gene is TRBV2, the J gene TRBJ2-7, with 11 bases that match TRBD2. Germline V gene lookup returns CDR1 SNHLY and CDR2 FYNNEI. This CDR3 contains 14 residues. Trimming at V came to 7 bases and at J to 3 bases, leaving 5 bases not matched to a gene. In DNA, the CDR3 is TGTGCCAGCATAACTAGCGGGGGAATCTACGAGCAGTACTTC. It specifies CASITSGGIYEQYF.

The chain employs TRBV4-3 and TRBJ1-1; D ambiguous. Germline CDR1 reads LGHNA; CDR2 reads YSLEER. This CDR3 has 15 residues. V shed 0 bases and J shed 0 bases, with 8 bases lying between them. CDR3 nucleotide sequence: TGCGCCAGCAGCCAAGAACCCGACATGAACACTGAAGCTTTCTTT. Translating gives CASSQEPDMNTEAFF.

This clone was seen only a few times. V and J are TRBV7-2 and TRBJ2-1; 10 bases map to TRBD2. V was pared by 0 bases and J by 10 bases, with 6 bases of the junction left unmatched. CDR3 length equals 15 residues. The V gene's germline CDR1 is SGHTA and CDR2 FQGNSA. Here the CDR3 reads CASSLAAGGFGEQFF. CDR3 nucleotides: TGTGCCAGCAGCTTAGCAGCGGGAGGGTTTGGGGAGCAGTTCTTC.

The chain is built from TRBV25-1 and TRBJ2-3, with 9 bases aligning to TRBD2. Germline trimming cut 3 bases from V and 5 bases from J; bases unmatched to any gene: 3. Germline loops: CDR1 MGHDK, CDR2 SYGVNS. This CDR3 has 14 residues. Here the CDR3 reads CASSDSGSEDTQYF. The CDR3 nucleotides are TGTGCCAGCAGTGATAGCGGGAGTGAAGATACGCAGTATTTT.

This chain joins TRBV6-6 and TRBJ1-5; the match to TRBD1 covers 7 bases. The junction had 2 bases not matched to a gene; V was cut back by 5 bases and J by 7 bases. CDR3 length: 12 amino acids. Germline CDR1 reads MNHNY; CDR2 reads SVGAGI (reference sequence). As DNA, the CDR3 is TGTGCCAGCAGTCAGGACAGGCAGCCCCAGCATTTT. Amino acids: CASSQDRQPQHF.

This clone was counted a few times. The gene calls are TRBV29-1 and TRBJ1-2; no definite D call. The CDR3 loop spans 15 amino acids. Germline loops: CDR1 SQVTM, CDR2 ANQGSEA. V was cut by 1 base and J by 6 bases, with 18 bases left in between. This chain's CDR3 is CSVEVNNARHNGYTF. The CDR3 DNA reads TGCAGCGTTGAAGTCAATAACGCCAGGCACAATGGCTACACCTTC. Full variable domain (rest looked up from reference TRBV29-1 and TRBJ1-2): SAVISQKPSRDICQRGTSLTIQCQVDSQVTMMFWYRQQPGQSLTLIATANQGSEATYESGFVIDKFPISRPNLTFSTLTVSNMSPEDSSIYLCSVEVNNARHNGYTFGSGTRLTVV.

The chain carries TRBV7-9 and TRBJ1-2; TRBD1 agrees at 9 bases. This CDR3 spans 14 amino acids. The ends lost 6 bases at V and 4 bases at J; junction bases unmatched: 6. CDR1 is SEHNR and CDR2 is FQNEAQ in the germline V gene (reference sequence). As DNA, the CDR3 is TGTGCCAGCAGTCGAGACAGGGGGGTCTATGGCTACACCTTC. It encodes CASSRDRGVYGYTF.

This clone has more than one count but fewer than ten. The chain recombines TRBV2 with TRBJ2-1; 9 bases are a match to TRBD1. The CDR3 totals 15 residues. In germline, CDR1 is SNHLY, CDR2 FYNNEI. V lost 6 bases to trimming and J lost 5 bases; unmatched junction nucleotides: 8. The DNA of the CDR3 is TGTGCCAGCAGCCCGGACAGGGGCTCGAACAATGAGCAGTTCTTC. It yields the protein CASSPDRGSNNEQFF.

The chain couples TRBV6-6 to TRBJ2-7; TRBD2 is a possible D gene (6 bases). V was clipped by 8 bases and J by 1 base, with 12 bases between them. Per germline, CDR1 MNHNY and CDR2 SVGAGI (reference sequence). The CDR3 is 13 amino acids. The CDR3 here is CASSGTPSYEQYF. For the CDR3, the DNA is TGTGCCAGCTCCGGGACTCCGTCCTACGAGCAGTACTTC.

This clone was observed a few times. This chain joins TRBV30 and TRBJ1-1; possible D gene TRBD1, 6 bases. The CDR3 covers 14 residues. Trimming took 5 bases from V and 3 from J, leaving 16 bases between them. Germline V gene lookup returns CDR1 GTSNPN and CDR2 SVGIG (reference sequence). CDR3 region: CAWLPGTYYTEAFF. CDR3 sequence (DNA): TGTGCCTGGCTTCCCGGGACATATTACACTGAAGCTTTCTTT.

The V call is TRBV25-1, the J call TRBJ2-5; D may be TRBD1 (6 bases). The CDR3 has 14 residues. V lost 2 bases, J lost 1 base, and 8 bases lay in between. Germline-derived CDR1 and CDR2 are MGHDK and SYGVNS. The CDR3 DNA reads TGTGCCAGCAGTGAAACAGGGCCCCAAGAGACCCAGTACTTC. Translated, it gives CASSETGPQETQYF.

V usage is TRBV10-3 and J usage is TRBJ2-7; D is uncertain. The V gene's germline CDR1 is ENHRY and CDR2 SYGVKD. The V and J ends lost 5 bases and 4 bases respectively, with 12 bases between them. CDR3 size: 13 residues. This CDR3 is CAISLSSQYEQYF. CDR3 DNA sequence: TGTGCCATCAGTCTTTCATCCCAGTACGAGCAGTACTTC.

V and J are TRBV6-5 and TRBJ1-1, with 7 bases fitting TRBD1. V trimming: 6 bases; J trimming: 0 bases; junction bases outside the gene matches: 4. Germline CDR1 and CDR2: MNHEY and SVGAGI. The CDR3 extends over 14 amino acids. This CDR3 is CASSPDRVNTEAFF. The DNA of the CDR3 is TGTGCCAGCAGCCCAGACAGGGTGAACACTGAAGCTTTCTTT.

The chain carries TRBV7-2 and TRBJ1-2, with 7 bases aligning to TRBD1. V was clipped by 4 bases and J by 4 bases; unmatched bases: 6. This CDR3 is built from 14 residues. Germline V gives CDR1 SGHTA, CDR2 FQGNSA. The CDR3 region has the DNA TGTGCCAGCAGCTACCGGGACAGCCTCTATGGCTACACCTTC. The encoded protein is CASSYRDSLYGYTF. The entire variable domain, with the rest obtained from reference TRBV7-2 and TRBJ1-2, is as follows: GAGVSQSPSNKVTEKGKDVELRCDPISGHTALYWYRQSLGQGLEFLIYFQGNSAPDKSGLPSDRFSAERTGGSVSTLTIQRTQQEDSAVYLCASSYRDSLYGYTFGSGTRLTVV.

This clone is a singleton in its sample. The rearrangement joins TRBV7-6 to TRBJ2-7; no definite D call. The length of the CDR3 is 14 residues. V was clipped by 5 bases and J by 5 bases, with 16 bases between them. CDR1 is SGHVS, CDR2 FNYEAQ, per germline. In DNA form, the CDR3 reads TGTGCCAGCAGCGCTGGAGCAATGATTAACGAGCAGTACTTC. Its translation is CASSAGAMINEQYF.

The chain joins TRBV4-1 to TRBJ1-5; weak D call: TRBD1 (6 bases). Trimming took 0 bases from V and 3 from J, leaving 12 bases between them. The CDR3 has 16 amino acids. Germline V lookup: CDR1 MGHRA, CDR2 YSYEKL. CDR3 in amino acids: CASSQDLAGANQPQHF. The CDR3, as DNA: TGCGCCAGCAGCCAAGATCTCGCAGGGGCCAATCAGCCCCAGCATTTT.

The rearrangement joins TRBV5-6 to TRBJ1-1; no clear D. Germline-derived CDR1 and CDR2 are SGHDT and YYEEEE. This CDR3 comprises 12 residues. Trimming removed 6 bases at V and 0 bases at J, with 6 bases between. CDR3 sequence reads: CASTFMNTEAFF. The CDR3 DNA follows: TGTGCCAGCACCTTCATGAACACTGAAGCTTTCTTT.

This chain's CDR3 is CASSQVGDSSYEQYF. DNA for the CDR3: TGCGCCAGCAGCCAAGTAGGAGACAGTTCGTACGAGCAGTACTTC. The V gene is TRBV4-1, the J gene TRBJ2-5, with D possibly TRBD1 on 5 matching bases. The J call could be wrong; TRBJ2-7 is a better fit for the DNA end. The CDR3 is 15 residues long. CDR1 is MGHRA, CDR2 YSYEKL, per germline.